This TCR beta chain comes out of a study of vaccination and CD4 T cells after COVID-19. The assay that was used to sequence DNA from cultured CD4+ T cells was the Oncomine TCR Beta short-read assay. TCRdb re-called the PCR reads with MiXCR, one entry per CDR3 protein. The table records around 16,000 distinct CDR3 sequences, 52% of them present only once. The V and J ends lost 6 bases and 1 base respectively, with 18 bases between them. CDR1 is MRHNA and CDR2 is SNTAGT in the germline V gene. The CDR3 extends over 16 amino acids. Points on this clonotype: The antigen remains undetermined.

The treatment: approximately nine-day PBMC culture with coronavirus spike peptide pools or control peptides (ViraFEST assay). The sequence came from a human donor who had recovered from COVID-19. This sample comprised CD4+ T cells from blood, cultured in vitro, obtained before SARS-CoV-2 vaccination. This rearrangement joins TRBV6-4 to TRBJ1-1; TRBD1 is a possible D gene (5 bases). The CDR3 here is CASRENPGRANTEAFF. CDR3 nucleotide sequence: TGTGCCAGCAGAGAGAACCCAGGGAGGGCGAACACTGAAGCTTTCTTT.